Here is one TCR beta chain with its context. These data originate in a study of control samples from healthy donors and cancer patients. TCRdb's copy holds only in-frame clones and misses some; the assay was immunoSEQ multiplex PCR. The table has approximately 12,000 clones, approximately 94% seen once. The sample taken for sequencing was PBMCs. The receptor comes from a man between 65 and 79 years old with head and neck cancer.

The CDR3 loop reads CASSRIAGGEETQYF. In nucleotides, the CDR3 is TGTGCCAGCTCACGAATAGCGGGAGGGGAAGAGACCCAGTACTTC. J is TRBJ2-5 and V is TRBV18; 11 nucleotides align to TRBD2. J lost 3 bases, V lost 4 bases, and 4 bases had no gene match. CDR1 and CDR2 (germline): KGHSH, LQKENI. The CDR3 is 15 residues long.